This T cell receptor (beta chain) emerged from a study of blood T cell repertoires in COVID-19. Study-wide context: Sites in the United States, Italy and Spain provided acute and convalescent COVID-19 samples. PBMCs, B-cell-depleted T cells, or T cells provided the cDNA or gDNA that made up the material.

Germline CDR1 and CDR2: MNHEY and SVGAGI. The V and J ends lost 8 bases and 12 bases respectively, with 16 bases between them. The CDR3 runs to 11 residues. In the study's own analysis: Using reference gene primer amplification, nucleated cell counts were estimated. Method: immunoSEQ multiplex PCR; TCRdb's copy keeps in-frame clones and lacks some. The D gene and trimming were derived from the DNA, and the V and J assignments and clone size from that table. The sample shows some 45,000 clones, around 79% of them seen only once. Sequenced material: peripheral blood. This sequence originates from a woman aged 55 to 70 with acute or convalescent COVID-19. This chain connects TRBV6-5 to TRBJ1-2, with D tentatively TRBD1 (5 bases). CDR3 sequence (DNA): TGTGCCAGCGGGAAGGGTGCAGGGAACACCTTC. Translating gives CASGKGAGNTF.